The 20 T cell receptor beta chains given below trace back to one sample, sequenced in a study of blood T cells in healthy people across ages. A second PCR of roughly 7 to 11 cycles used a sample-barcoded 5' primer and a J-beta primer mix. TCRdb reanalysed the 5' RACE reads using MiXCR and keeps one entry per CDR3 protein. Of about 1.5 million distinct CDR3 sequences in the sample, around 40% are singletons; the top ten hold around 4%. Sample: blood. These receptors all come from a woman younger than 30 in good health.

This clonotype was observed a handful of times. The chain recombines TRBV9 with TRBJ2-7, with a possible D match to TRBD1 (6 bases). CDR3 length: 13 amino acids. CDR1 is SGDLS and CDR2 is YYNGEE in the germline V gene. With 0 bases removed from V and 5 bases from J, the gap between germline ends came to 9 bases. The CDR3 DNA is TGTGCCAGCAGCGTAGCGGACAGCCACGAGCAGTACTTC. Protein product: CASSVADSHEQYF.

The chain couples TRBV13 to TRBJ1-1; 9 nucleotides align to TRBD1. Germline V gene lookup returns CDR1 PRHDT and CDR2 FYEKMQ (reference sequence). This CDR3 is 15 amino acids long. The J segment lost 6 bases and the V segment lost 3 bases, leaving 8 bases of the junction unmatched. The CDR3 region is CASSFFGQGHPEAFF. CDR3 DNA: TGTGCCAGCAGCTTTTTCGGACAGGGGCATCCTGAAGCTTTCTTT. The variable domain in full, completed from reference TRBV13 and TRBJ1-1, reads AAGVIQSPRHLIKEKRETATLKCYPIPRHDTVYWYQQGPGQDPQFLISFYEKMQSDKGSIPDRFSAQQFSDYHSELNMSSLELGDSALYFCASSFFGQGHPEAFFGQGTRLTVV.

This clonotype was seen only once. This chain connects TRBV30 to TRBJ1-1; D is undetermined. V lost 4 bases to trimming and J lost 7 bases, with 16 bases between them. Per the germline V gene, CDR1 is GTSNPN and CDR2 is SVGIG (reference sequence). This CDR3 is built from 13 residues. The CDR3 nucleotides read TGTGCCTGGATCTCTGGAGGGCTGGGTGAAGCTTTCTTT. Encoded protein: CAWISGGLGEAFF.

A note on this clonotype: One end of the junction fails to match germline, which may point to a read error. V and J are TRBV18 and TRBJ1-2; possibly TRBD1 for D (5 bases). Germline V gene sequence: CDR1 KGHSH, CDR2 LQKENI. This CDR3 has 13 amino acids. CDR3 sequence reads: CASSPDKNCGYTF. DNA of the CDR3: TGTGCCAGCTCACCGGACAAAAACTGTGGCTACACCTTC. Full variable domain (missing parts from reference TRBV18 and TRBJ1-2): NAGVMQNPRHLVRRRGQEARLRCSPMKGHSHVYWYRQLPEEGLKFMVYLQKENIIDESGMPKERFSAEFPKEGPSILRIQQVVRGDSAAYFCASSPDKNCGYTFGSGTRLTVV.

This clonotype was found a few times. The chain employs TRBV7-2 and TRBJ1-2; 7 nucleotides line up with TRBD1. V trimming: 4 bases; J trimming: 4 bases; junction bases outside the gene matches: 9. This CDR3 has 15 residues. Looked up from germline, CDR1 is SGHTA and CDR2 is FQGNSA. The CDR3 DNA reads as TGTGCCAGCAGCTCTTCTCGGGACAGAAGCTATGGCTACACCTTC. It yields the protein CASSSSRDRSYGYTF.

This clonotype was seen a handful of times. The rearrangement joins TRBV20-1 to TRBJ1-2; 8 nucleotides agree with TRBD1. CDR1 is DFQATT and CDR2 is SNEGSKA in the germline V gene (reference sequence). The CDR3 is 15 amino acids. The CDR3 here is CSALSDRQGPGGYTF. The CDR3, as DNA: TGCAGCGCTCTGTCTGACCGACAGGGGCCGGGGGGCTACACCTTC.

This clonotype was detected only a few times. The chain carries TRBV5-1 and TRBJ2-4, with TRBD2 matching over 12 bases. Losses at the gene ends were 0 bases for V and 13 bases for J; bases not matched to a gene: 14. This CDR3 comprises 17 residues. Germline V gene sequence: CDR1 SGHRS, CDR2 YFSETQ. The CDR3 DNA reads as TGCGCCAGCAGCTTGGAACGACTAGCGGGGGACCCTAATGAGCAGTACTTC. It encodes CASSLERLAGDPNEQYF.

This clonotype was recorded many times. This chain uses TRBV7-2 with TRBJ2-7; perhaps TRBD2 as D (6 bases). Trimming stripped 5 bases from V and 0 bases from J, with 8 bases between. CDR1 SGHTA and CDR2 FQGNSA come from the germline V gene. The length of the CDR3 is 13 residues. The CDR3 spells CASSRTTSYEQYF. CDR3 sequence (DNA): TGTGCCAGCAGCCGGACTACCTCCTACGAGCAGTACTTC.

This clonotype was picked up a small number of times. The chain has TRBV6-1 and TRBJ2-3, with 11 bases matching TRBD2. CDR3 length equals 16 residues. The V gene's germline CDR1 is MNHNS and CDR2 SASEGT. V was pared by 1 base and J by 4 bases, with 4 bases of the junction left unmatched. The CDR3 region has the DNA TGTGCCAGCAGTGAAGATAGCGGGAGGGGTGCAGATACGCAGTATTTT. Protein sequence: CASSEDSGRGADTQYF.

The genes are TRBV10-3 and TRBJ1-4, with D unclear. CDR1 and CDR2 (germline): ENHRY, SYGVKD. CDR3 length: 15 amino acids. Trimming cost V 2 bases and J 0 bases, with 7 bases left between them. For the CDR3, the DNA is TGTGCCATCAGTGAGGATCCGTCAACTAATGAAAAACTGTTTTTT. It translates to CAISEDPSTNEKLFF.

There are a few counts of this clonotype. The rearrangement links TRBV7-2 to TRBJ2-3, with TRBD2 as a possible D gene (5 bases). Looked up from germline, CDR1 is SGHTA and CDR2 is FQGNSA. V lost 11 bases, J lost 0 bases, and 12 bases lay in between. This CDR3 region has 13 residues. CDR3 nucleotides: TGTGCCGCCGAAGCGGAAAGCACAGATACGCAGTATTTT. It codes for CAAEAESTDTQYF. Together with reference TRBV7-2 and TRBJ2-3, the CDR3 gives the full variable domain: GAGVSQSPSNKVTEKGKDVELRCDPISGHTALYWYRQSLGQGLEFLIYFQGNSAPDKSGLPSDRFSAERTGGSVSTLTIQRTQQEDSAVYLCAAEAESTDTQYFGPGTRLTVL.

The J gene is TRBJ2-5, the V gene TRBV12-3 or TRBV12-4; tentative D call: TRBD1 (6 bases). V lost 5 bases and J 4 bases, leaving 20 bases between the germline ends. This CDR3 spans 16 amino acids. The CDR3 reads CASSLYRAPVGETQYF. The DNA of the CDR3 is TGTGCCAGCAGTCTCTACAGGGCCCCGGTGGGAGAGACCCAGTACTTC.

The chain links TRBV4-1 to TRBJ2-1; D is ambiguous. V was cut by 0 bases and J by 0 bases, with 15 bases left in between. Germline V gene data show CDR1 as MGHRA and CDR2 as YSYEKL. The CDR3 runs 18 residues. CDR3 in amino acids: CASSQDASPGDSYNEQFF. CDR3 coding DNA: TGCGCCAGCAGCCAAGATGCCAGCCCAGGCGACTCCTACAATGAGCAGTTCTTC.

J is TRBJ2-1 and V is TRBV11-2; perhaps TRBD1 as D (6 bases). Germline V CDR1 and CDR2: SGHAT, FQNNGV. Trimming shortened V by 1 base and J by 6 bases, and 13 bases separated the two germline ends. The CDR3 is 15 residues long. CDR3 DNA: TGTGCCAGCAGCTTAGTTCAGGGGAAGAGCAATGAGCAGTTCTTC. It yields the protein CASSLVQGKSNEQFF.

This chain uses TRBV4-3 with TRBJ2-1, with D possibly matching TRBD2 (5 bases). The CDR3 runs 15 residues. In germline, CDR1 is LGHNA, CDR2 YSLEER. V lost 3 bases to trimming and J lost 6 bases, with 15 bases between them. The CDR3 loop reads CASSQGTGSLNEQFF. Here the CDR3 DNA reads TGCGCCAGCAGCCAGGGAACGGGGAGCCTCAATGAGCAGTTCTTC.

The V gene is TRBV11-3, the J gene TRBJ2-1; 7 bases are a match to TRBD2. The CDR3 totals 15 residues. Germline V gene sequence: CDR1 SGHNT, CDR2 YENEEA. Trimming took 0 bases from V and 5 from J; bases not matched to a gene: 4. DNA for the CDR3: TGTGCCAGCAGCTTAGATTTACTAGCGCACAATGAGCAGTTCTTC. This gives the protein CASSLDLLAHNEQFF.

On this clonotype itself: With a much larger clone just one base away, this may be a read error. This rearrangement joins TRBV9 to TRBJ2-1; no firm D call. V was shortened by 0 bases and J by 5 bases, with 3 bases between the two germline ends. Germline assignment: CDR1 SGDLS and CDR2 YYNGEE. This CDR3 is built from 12 residues. The CDR3 DNA follows: TGTGCCAGCAGCGTAGCCAACAATGAGCAGTTCTTC. As protein: CASSVANNEQFF. Complete variable domain (other parts from reference TRBV9 and TRBJ2-1): DSGVTQTPKHLITATGQRVTLRCSPRSGDLSVYWYQQSLDQGLQFLIQYYNGEERAKGNILERFSAQQFPDLHSELNLSSLELGDSALYFCASSVANNEQFFGPGTRLTVL.

The V call is TRBV4-2, the J call TRBJ1-5; no firm D call. CDR1 is LGHNA, CDR2 YNFKEQ, per germline. V lost 6 bases and J 5 bases, leaving 14 bases between the germline ends. The CDR3 length is 14 residues. Here the CDR3 reads CASSSLGSDQPQHF. In nucleotides, the CDR3 is TGTGCCAGCAGTTCCTTGGGTTCCGATCAGCCCCAGCATTTT.

This clonotype showed up just a few times. The CDR3 DNA follows: TGTGCCAGCAGCCCTTGGGCCAGGGGGAGTACAGATACGCAGTATTTT. Its protein product is CASSPWARGSTDTQYF. This chain links TRBV14 with TRBJ2-3; the match to TRBD1 covers 7 bases. The length of the CDR3 is 16 residues. The V gene's germline CDR1 is SGHDN and CDR2 FVKESK. V gave up 4 bases and J gave up 3 bases; unmatched junction bases: 10.

In DNA form, the CDR3 reads TGTGCCAGCAGCTTAGGACTTCTATTTCAACAGGGCGAGCAGTACTTC. Translated: CASSLGLLFQQGEQYF. The chain employs TRBV7-9 and TRBJ2-7, with TRBD1 as a possible D gene (6 bases). In germline, CDR1 is SEHNR, CDR2 FQNEAQ (reference sequence). The CDR3 extends over 16 amino acids. V lost 1 base, J lost 6 bases, and 19 bases lay in between.